The 32 T cell receptor beta chains below were found in one sample sequenced in a study of blood T cell repertoires in COVID-19. Only in-frame clones appear in the TCRdb table, and some are missing; sequencing was by immunoSEQ multiplex PCR. Here the sample spans almost 65,000 clones, just over 85% being singletons. The sample comprised peripheral blood. These receptors were collected from a woman aged 55-75 years with COVID-19, enrolled during active disease.

This clone came up a few times. The sample holds other DNA sequences that translate to the same CDR3. The rearrangement links TRBV19 to TRBJ2-3; TRBD1 matches at 8 bases. CDR1 and CDR2 from the germline V gene are LNHDA and SQIVND (reference sequence). Trimming cost V 1 base and J 3 bases; bases outside gene matches: 3. The CDR3 has 15 residues. CDR3 region: CASSIGTGWTDTQYF. For the CDR3, the DNA is TGTGCCAGTAGTATAGGGACAGGGTGGACAGATACGCAGTATTTT.

The rearrangement links TRBV7-8 to TRBJ2-7; TRBD2 matches 7 bases. CDR3 length equals 14 residues. The germline gives CDR1 SGHVS, CDR2 FQNEAQ. J was trimmed by 5 bases and V by 7 bases; bases with no gene match: 11. CDR3 residues: CASTTGGISNEQYF. The DNA for the CDR3 is TGTGCCAGCACCACCGGGGGGATCAGCAACGAGCAGTACTTC.

The rearrangement links TRBV6-5 to TRBJ2-1, with 9 bases matching TRBD2. Germline lookup yields CDR1 MNHEY and CDR2 SVGAGI. The CDR3 runs to 13 residues. V trimming: 2 bases; J trimming: 13 bases; junction bases outside the gene matches: 6. This CDR3 reads CASSYRAGGLQFF. The CDR3 DNA follows: TGTGCCAGCAGTTACCGCGCGGGGGGGCTTCAGTTCTTC.

The chain carries TRBV27 and TRBJ1-4; perhaps TRBD1 as D (6 bases). Looked up from germline, CDR1 is MNHEY and CDR2 is SMNVEV (reference sequence). The CDR3 has 15 residues. V was clipped by 3 bases and J by 4 bases, with 12 bases between them. The CDR3 region is CASSFTQGHNEKLFF. The DNA for the CDR3 is TGTGCCAGCAGTTTTACCCAGGGGCATAATGAAAAACTGTTTTTT.

The chain employs TRBV28 and TRBJ2-7, with D tentatively TRBD1 (6 bases). V was trimmed by 7 bases and J by 1 base, leaving 11 bases between them. CDR1 and CDR2 from the germline V gene are MDHEN and SYDVKM. This CDR3 is 13 amino acids long. CDR3 sequence (DNA): TGTGCCAGCACCACAGGGCCTTCCTACGAGCAGTACTTC. It is translated as CASTTGPSYEQYF.

This clone appeared a few times. V usage is TRBV24-1 and J usage is TRBJ2-3; D is perhaps TRBD1 (6 bases). The CDR3 extends over 14 amino acids. CDR1 is KGHDR, CDR2 SFDVKD, per germline. Deletions cut 5 bases from V and 3 bases from J, with 11 bases between. The CDR3 reads CATSGTQGTDTQYF. The CDR3 DNA reads TGTGCCACCAGTGGGACCCAGGGGACAGATACGCAGTATTTT.

The V and J genes are TRBV6-5 and TRBJ2-3; 8 bases line up with TRBD1. CDR1 MNHEY and CDR2 SVGAGI come from the germline V gene. V lost 2 bases to trimming and J lost 7 bases; unmatched junction nucleotides: 11. The CDR3 covers 16 residues. The CDR3: CASSYGQGAIQNTQYF. The CDR3 coding sequence is TGTGCCAGCAGTTACGGGCAGGGGGCGATTCAAAATACGCAGTATTTT.

The V gene is TRBV19, the J gene TRBJ1-2, with 7 bases matching TRBD1. The J segment lost 10 bases and the V segment lost 7 bases, leaving 18 bases of the junction unmatched. Germline V gives CDR1 LNHDA, CDR2 SQIVND (reference sequence). The CDR3 is 15 amino acids. CDR3 in DNA: TGTGCCAGTAACGACAGCCCAGGGACAGACTACGACTACACCTTC. It codes for CASNDSPGTDYDYTF.

V gene TRBV7-9 combines with J gene TRBJ1-2; weak D call: TRBD1 (5 bases). V dropped 5 bases and J dropped 4 bases, with 17 bases sitting between them. The germline CDR1 and CDR2 sequences are SEHNR and FQNEAQ (reference sequence). CDR3 length: 15 amino acids. DNA of the CDR3: TGTGCCAGCAGCCTCGGCGCTTTGGGGGGCTATGGCTACACCTTC. Its translation: CASSLGALGGYGYTF.

The chain joins TRBV5-1 to TRBJ2-7; 10 bases map to TRBD2. CDR3 size: 14 residues. After removal of 4 bases from V and 6 bases from J, the junction contained 7 bases not matched to a gene. The germline CDR1 and CDR2 sequences are SGHRS and YFSETQ. Written as DNA, the CDR3 is TGCGCCAGCAGCAATCTAGCGGGAGCGACCGAGCAGTACTTC. Its protein product is CASSNLAGATEQYF.

The rearrangement uses TRBV19 and TRBJ2-3; 7 bases match TRBD2. The germline V gene has CDR1 LNHDA and CDR2 SQIVND (reference sequence). The CDR3 extends over 16 amino acids. V trimming: 7 bases; J trimming: 6 bases; junction bases outside the gene matches: 16. The chain's CDR3 is CASTPGEGRLMDTQYF. CDR3 DNA sequence: TGTGCCAGTACCCCTGGGGAGGGGCGGTTAATGGATACGCAGTATTTT.

The genes are TRBV3-1 (or the pseudogene TRBV3-2) and TRBJ1-6, with 10 bases matching TRBD1. This CDR3 has 19 amino acids. CDR1 and CDR2 from the germline V gene are LGHDT and YNNKEL (reference sequence). The ends lost 5 bases at V and 5 bases at J; junction bases unmatched: 15. CDR3 sequence: CASSSTGTGVKVNNSPLHF. The CDR3 DNA sequence: TGTGCCAGCAGCTCTACTGGGACAGGGGTTAAAGTTAATAATTCACCCCTCCACTTT.

The chain is built from TRBV7-6 and TRBJ2-1, with 10 bases matching TRBD2. The V gene end was trimmed by 6 bases and the J gene end by 4 bases; junction bases not matched to a gene: 21. The CDR3 consists of 20 residues. The germline gives CDR1 SGHVS, CDR2 FNYEAQ. This CDR3 reads CASSGGRKEREGRVYNEQFF. CDR3 nucleotides: TGTGCCAGCAGTGGGGGGAGGAAGGAGCGGGAGGGCCGAGTGTACAATGAGCAGTTCTTC.

The chain couples TRBV10-2 to TRBJ2-1; weak D call: TRBD1 (5 bases). Germline V gene data show CDR1 as WSHSY and CDR2 as SAAADI. V lost 6 bases and J lost 2, with 11 bases in between. This CDR3 is built from 14 residues. The CDR3 sequence: CASRGAGPYNEQFF. DNA of the CDR3: TGCGCCAGCAGAGGGGCAGGCCCCTACAATGAGCAGTTCTTC.

This chain joins TRBV3-1 (or the pseudogene TRBV3-2) and TRBJ2-5; the D is unclear. The germline V and J ends were trimmed by 4 bases and 5 bases, with 11 bases remaining between them. Germline V gene lookup returns CDR1 LGHDT and CDR2 YNNKEL (reference sequence). This CDR3 has 13 amino acids. The CDR3 DNA follows: TGTGCCAGCAGCCCTATGATTGTGGAGACCCAGTACTTC. Protein sequence: CASSPMIVETQYF.

The V gene is TRBV25-1, the J gene TRBJ1-4; 11 nucleotides agree with TRBD1. V shed 2 bases, J shed 0 bases, and the junction held 5 bases outside the gene matches. The CDR3 sequence is 18 residues long. Germline CDR1 and CDR2: MGHDK and SYGVNS. The chain's CDR3 is CASSEGTGGSATNEKLFF. The CDR3 DNA is TGTGCCAGCAGTGAAGGGACAGGGGGTAGCGCAACTAATGAAAAACTGTTTTTT.

V and J are TRBV30 and TRBJ1-1; D ambiguous. The CDR3 sequence is 14 residues long. The germline V and J ends were trimmed by 0 bases and 0 bases, with 8 bases remaining between them. Germline CDR1 and CDR2: GTSNPN and SVGIG (reference sequence). DNA for the CDR3: TGTGCCTGGAGTGTATACCGGTTGAACACTGAAGCTTTCTTT. Translating it yields CAWSVYRLNTEAFF.

There are a few counts of this clone. The chain is built from TRBV18 and TRBJ2-2; 7 positions match TRBD1. The CDR3 is 14 residues long. Germline CDR1 is KGHSH and CDR2 is LQKENI. The V segment lost 0 bases and the J segment 6 bases; nucleotides outside the gene matches: 1. CDR3 sequence reads: CASSPPTGAGELFF. Here the CDR3 DNA reads TGTGCCAGCTCACCACCTACAGGGGCCGGGGAGCTGTTTTTT. Based on the CDR3 plus reference TRBV18 and TRBJ2-2, the full variable domain is NAGVMQNPRHLVRRRGQEARLRCSPMKGHSHVYWYRQLPEEGLKFMVYLQKENIIDESGMPKERFSAEFPKEGPSILRIQQVVRGDSAAYFCASSPPTGAGELFFGEGSRLTVL.

The chain uses TRBV9 and TRBJ1-1; 7 nucleotides agree with TRBD1. The CDR3 runs 13 residues. J gave up 5 bases and V 4 bases, and 5 bases lay outside the gene matches. Germline loops: CDR1 SGDLS, CDR2 YYNGEE. The CDR3 sequence is CASSPSGGTEAFF. Written as DNA, the CDR3 is TGTGCCAGCAGCCCATCAGGGGGAACTGAAGCTTTCTTT.

V and J are TRBV5-4 and TRBJ2-1, with D tentatively TRBD2 (5 bases). The CDR3 has 14 amino acids. The germline CDR1 and CDR2 sequences are SGHNT and YYREEE (reference sequence). Trimming removed 0 bases at V and 3 bases at J, with 7 bases between. The CDR3 DNA reads TGTGCCAGCAGCTTGGCCGGGAACTACAATGAGCAGTTCTTC. Encoded protein: CASSLAGNYNEQFF. Filled out from reference TRBV5-4 and TRBJ2-1, the complete variable domain reads ETGVTQSPTHLIKTRGQQVTLRCSSQSGHNTVSWYQQALGQGPQFIFQYYREEENGRGNFPPRFSGLQFPNYSSELNVNALELDDSALYLCASSLAGNYNEQFFGPGTRLTVL.

This sequence joins TRBV18 and TRBJ1-6, with D perhaps TRBD1 (6 bases). Trimming took off 1 base at V and 8 bases at J, with 9 bases between the two ends. Germline V CDR1 and CDR2: KGHSH, LQKENI. The length of the CDR3 is 14 residues. The CDR3 region is CASSPREGDSPLHF. The DNA of the CDR3 is TGTGCCAGCTCACCACGGGAGGGGGATTCACCCCTCCACTTT.

This chain uses TRBV2 with TRBJ1-2; tentative D call: TRBD1 (6 bases). Trimming cost V 5 bases and J 5 bases, with 15 bases left between them. The germline V gene has CDR1 SNHLY and CDR2 FYNNEI. The CDR3 consists of 14 residues. The CDR3 protein is CASSNQGQRYGYTF. The DNA of the CDR3 is TGTGCCAGCAGTAATCAGGGACAACGGTATGGCTACACCTTC.

There are a few counts of this clone. The chain employs TRBV27 and TRBJ1-2, with D perhaps matching TRBD1 (6 bases). This CDR3 region has 13 residues. The germline V and J ends were trimmed by 6 bases and 2 bases, with 10 bases remaining between them. Germline-derived CDR1 and CDR2 are MNHEY and SMNVEV (reference sequence). CDR3 loop: CASRPGTNYGYTF. In DNA form, the CDR3 reads TGTGCCAGCAGACCCGGGACAAACTATGGCTACACCTTC.

The J gene is TRBJ2-7, the V gene TRBV7-9; TRBD2 matches at 9 bases. J lost 1 base, V lost 1 base, and 2 bases had no gene match. Germline values: CDR1 SEHNR, CDR2 FQNEAQ (reference sequence). There are 15 residues in the CDR3. CDR3 amino acids: CASSLVSGRSYEQYF. The CDR3 DNA reads TGTGCCAGCAGCTTAGTCAGCGGGAGGTCCTACGAGCAGTACTTC.

The chain couples TRBV14 to TRBJ1-1, with D possibly matching TRBD1 (5 bases). The CDR3 has 13 residues. The germline V gene has CDR1 SGHDN and CDR2 FVKESK. V lost 4 bases to trimming and J lost 7 bases, with 13 bases between them. In nucleotides, the CDR3 is TGTGCCAGCAGCCCTCGGACACAATATGAAGCTTTCTTT. Translated: CASSPRTQYEAFF.

This clone was counted only a few times. The chain is built from TRBV4-1 and TRBJ2-2; a possible D gene is TRBD2 (6 bases). Germline CDR1 reads MGHRA; CDR2 reads YSYEKL. V lost 7 bases and J lost 3, with 12 bases in between. The CDR3 extends over 14 amino acids. The CDR3 DNA follows: TGCGCCAGCACCCCGGAGGGGTACACCGGGGAGCTGTTTTTT. Its translation is CASTPEGYTGELFF.

The chain has TRBV27 and TRBJ2-7; TRBD2 matches at 13 bases. The germline V gene has CDR1 MNHEY and CDR2 SMNVEV (reference sequence). The CDR3 spans 15 residues. V trimming: 10 bases; J trimming: 3 bases; junction bases outside the gene matches: 9. The CDR3 region is CATGLAGEGDYEQYF. Written as DNA, the CDR3 is TGTGCCACTGGACTAGCGGGAGAGGGGGACTACGAGCAGTACTTC.

The J gene is TRBJ2-7, the V gene TRBV4-1, with 7 bases matching TRBD1. This CDR3 spans 14 amino acids. Germline V gives CDR1 MGHRA, CDR2 YSYEKL. The junction had 4 bases not matched to a gene; V was cut back by 4 bases and J by 1 base. The DNA for the CDR3 is TGCGCCAGCAGCCGACCGGGACAGTCCTACGAGCAGTACTTC. It codes for CASSRPGQSYEQYF.

The gene calls are TRBV12-3 or TRBV12-4 and TRBJ1-2, with 10 bases that match TRBD1. The V and J ends lost 7 bases and 8 bases, in that order; junction bases with no gene match: 4. This CDR3 spans 12 amino acids. CDR3 sequence: CASIRDRGGYTF. CDR3 sequence (DNA): TGTGCCAGCATCAGGGACAGGGGAGGCTACACCTTC.

Of note for this clone: The same CDR3 is also encoded by other DNA sequences in this sample. The genes are TRBV12-3 or TRBV12-4 and TRBJ2-1; D is perhaps TRBD2 (5 bases). This CDR3 comprises 12 residues. Trimming took off 3 bases at V and 5 bases at J, with 5 bases between the two ends. CDR3 coding DNA: TGTGCCAGCAGTTTCGGGGACAATGAGCAGTTCTTC. This codes for CASSFGDNEQFF.

The V gene is TRBV6-2 or TRBV6-3, the J gene TRBJ1-5, with D maybe TRBD1 (6 bases). This CDR3 has 14 residues. Germline-derived CDR1 and CDR2 are MNHEY and SVGEGT. V lost 5 bases to trimming and J lost 7 bases, with 15 bases between them. The CDR3 protein is CASSDPTGNQPQHF. CDR3 coding DNA: TGTGCCAGCAGTGACCCGACAGGTAACCAGCCCCAGCATTTT.

As to this clone: Within the sample, other DNA sequences also encode this same CDR3. V gene TRBV12-3 or TRBV12-4 combines with J gene TRBJ2-1; D call uncertain. With 3 bases removed from V and 5 bases from J, the gap between germline ends came to 5 bases. The CDR3 totals 12 residues. The CDR3 here is CASSFGDNEQFF. The CDR3 DNA reads as TGTGCCAGCAGTTTTGGAGACAATGAGCAGTTCTTC.